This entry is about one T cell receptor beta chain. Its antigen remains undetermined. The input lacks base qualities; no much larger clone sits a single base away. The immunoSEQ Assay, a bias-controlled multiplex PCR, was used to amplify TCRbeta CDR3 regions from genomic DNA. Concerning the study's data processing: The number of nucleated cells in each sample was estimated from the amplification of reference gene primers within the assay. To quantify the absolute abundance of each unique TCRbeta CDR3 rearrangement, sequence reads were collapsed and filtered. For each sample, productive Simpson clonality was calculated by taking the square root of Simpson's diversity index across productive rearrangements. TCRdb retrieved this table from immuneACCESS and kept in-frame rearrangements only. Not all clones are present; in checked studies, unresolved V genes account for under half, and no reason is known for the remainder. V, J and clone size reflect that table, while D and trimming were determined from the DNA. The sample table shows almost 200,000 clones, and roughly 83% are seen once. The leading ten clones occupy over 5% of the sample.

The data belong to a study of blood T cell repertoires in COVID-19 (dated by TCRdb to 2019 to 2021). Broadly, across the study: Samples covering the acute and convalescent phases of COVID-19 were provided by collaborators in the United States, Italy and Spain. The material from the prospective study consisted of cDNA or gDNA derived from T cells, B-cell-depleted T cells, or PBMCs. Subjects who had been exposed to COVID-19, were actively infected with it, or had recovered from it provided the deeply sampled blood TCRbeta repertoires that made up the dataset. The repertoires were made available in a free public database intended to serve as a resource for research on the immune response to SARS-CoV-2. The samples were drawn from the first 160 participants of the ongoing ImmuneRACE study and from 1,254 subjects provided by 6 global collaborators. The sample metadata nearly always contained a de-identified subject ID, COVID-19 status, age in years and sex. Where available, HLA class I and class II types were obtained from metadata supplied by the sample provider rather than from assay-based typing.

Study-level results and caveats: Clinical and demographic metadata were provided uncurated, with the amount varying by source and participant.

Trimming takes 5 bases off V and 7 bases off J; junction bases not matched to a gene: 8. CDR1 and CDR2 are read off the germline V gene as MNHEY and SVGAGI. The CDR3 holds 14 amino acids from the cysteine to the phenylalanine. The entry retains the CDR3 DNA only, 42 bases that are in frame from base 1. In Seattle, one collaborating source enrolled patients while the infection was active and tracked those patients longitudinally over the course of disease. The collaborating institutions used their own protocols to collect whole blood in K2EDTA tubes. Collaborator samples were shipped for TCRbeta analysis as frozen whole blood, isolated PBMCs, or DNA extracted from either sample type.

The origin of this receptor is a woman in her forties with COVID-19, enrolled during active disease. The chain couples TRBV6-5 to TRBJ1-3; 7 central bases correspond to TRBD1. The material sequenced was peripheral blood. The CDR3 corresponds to CASSRDSSRNTIYF. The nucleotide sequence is TGTGCCAGCAGTCGGGACAGCTCGCGGAACACCATATATTTT.